The clone carrying this T cell receptor (beta chain) has a count of ten or more. What it binds is unknown. This sample stems from a study of T cell repertoires in cytomegalovirus infection. TCRdb ran MiXCR on the reads and lists one entry per CDR3 protein. The table lists under 350,000 distinct CDR3 sequences, 20% to 25% of them singletons. With V trimmed by 4 bases and J by 6 bases, 12 bases remained unmatched. The CDR3 has 16 residues. Germline V lookup: CDR1 SGHVS, CDR2 FQNEAQ. The material was cultured PBMCs, obtained from culture after CMV antigen stimulation. The chain is built from TRBV7-8 and TRBJ1-5; 7 bases agree with TRBD1. This TCR derives from a human donor in good health (CMV status not recorded). Some clones in this sample may be carry-over from other donors' samples. CDR3 sequence: CASSSYPQGGGQPQHF. CDR3 bases: TGTGCCAGCAGCTCCTATCCTCAGGGGGGTGGTCAGCCCCAGCATTTT.